The 9 T cell receptor beta chains below all came from one sample that was sequenced in a study of blood T cell repertoires in COVID-19. Clones were read by immunoSEQ multiplex PCR, and TCRdb kept only the in-frame ones, dropping some. This table holds under 130,000 clones, roughly 88% found once. The specimen was peripheral blood. The receptor set was obtained from a human donor in a cohort sampled during active COVID-19.

This chain links TRBV18 with TRBJ2-7; 7 bases are shared with TRBD1. CDR3 length equals 15 residues. The J segment lost 5 bases and the V segment lost 0 bases, leaving 7 bases of the junction unmatched. The germline V gene encodes CDR1 KGHSH and CDR2 LQKENI. CDR3 nucleotides: TGTGCCAGCTCACCACCGACAGGGAGTGCCAACGAGCAGTACTTC. This codes for CASSPPTGSANEQYF.

In its sample, this clone was seen once. The rearrangement uses TRBV2 and TRBJ2-3; TRBD1 aligns across 9 bases. The V segment lost 11 bases and the J segment 0 bases; nucleotides outside the gene matches: 12. This CDR3 has 16 residues. CDR1 and CDR2 from the germline V gene are SNHLY and FYNNEI. This CDR3 reads CAAWGTGPSSTDTQYF. The CDR3 DNA follows: TGTGCCGCCTGGGGGACAGGGCCTTCTAGCACAGATACGCAGTATTTT. Drawing the rest from reference TRBV2 and TRBJ2-3, the complete variable domain is EPEVTQTPSHQVTQMGQEVILRCVPISNHLYFYWYRQILGQKVEFLVSFYNNEISEKSEIFDDQFSVERPDGSNFTLKIRSTKLEDSAMYFCAAWGTGPSSTDTQYFGPGTRLTVL.

V gene TRBV11-2 combines with J gene TRBJ1-3; D is uncertain. Trimming removed 6 bases from V and 5 bases from J, with 8 bases in between. CDR1 and CDR2 (germline): SGHAT, FQNNGV. The CDR3 consists of 12 residues. CDR3 region: CASSVSRNTIYF. CDR3 nucleotides: TGTGCCAGCAGTGTTTCCAGAAACACCATATATTTT.

The chain's CDR3 is CASSLDRSNTGELFF. The CDR3, as DNA: TGCGCCAGCAGCTTGGACAGATCCAACACCGGGGAGCTGTTTTTT. The genes are TRBV5-1 and TRBJ2-2; D uncertain. The length of the CDR3 is 15 residues. The germline gives CDR1 SGHRS, CDR2 YFSETQ. The V and J ends lost 0 bases and 2 bases respectively, with 8 bases between them.

The J gene is TRBJ2-5, the V gene TRBV7-2; 8 bases map to TRBD2. This CDR3 spans 15 amino acids. V trimming: 5 bases; J trimming: 5 bases; junction bases outside the gene matches: 10. The germline V gene encodes CDR1 SGHTA and CDR2 FQGNSA. Here the CDR3 reads CASSQGSGSEETQYF. The CDR3 coding sequence is TGTGCCAGCAGCCAAGGGAGCGGGAGTGAGGAGACCCAGTACTTC.

This clone was observed a handful of times. This chain links TRBV19 with TRBJ1-2; D is unresolved. V was clipped by 7 bases and J by 2 bases, with 11 bases between them. The CDR3 covers 13 residues. The germline V gene encodes CDR1 LNHDA and CDR2 SQIVND (reference sequence). The CDR3, as DNA: TGTGCCAGTAAGCCAACGAGAAACTATGGCTACACCTTC. It yields the protein CASKPTRNYGYTF.

The chain employs TRBV6-1 and TRBJ2-3, with D perhaps TRBD2 (6 bases). The germline V and J ends were trimmed by 3 bases and 1 base, with 23 bases remaining between them. The V gene's germline CDR1 is MNHNS and CDR2 SASEGT. The CDR3 has 19 amino acids. CDR3 nucleotide sequence: TGTGCCAGCAGTGATAGGGTAGCGGCGCCATCAGGAGGCACAGATACGCAGTATTTT. Translated: CASSDRVAAPSGGTDTQYF.

This clone was counted a single time. The chain recombines TRBV5-5 with TRBJ2-5; 8 positions agree with TRBD1. The CDR3 runs to 13 residues. The V and J ends lost 3 bases and 5 bases, in that order; junction bases with no gene match: 3. Germline V gene lookup returns CDR1 SGHKS and CDR2 YYEKEE (reference sequence). CDR3 DNA: TGTGCCAGCAGCTGGACAGGGTGGGAGACCCAGTACTTC. Its translation is CASSWTGWETQYF. Using reference TRBV5-5 and TRBJ2-5 for the parts outside the CDR3, the full variable domain is DAGVTQSPTHLIKTRGQQVTLRCSPISGHKSVSWYQQVLGQGPQFIFQYYEKEERGRGNFPDRFSARQFPNYSSELNVNALLLGDSALYLCASSWTGWETQYFGPGTRLLVL.

This sequence joins TRBV18 and TRBJ1-1; D unclear. Germline-derived CDR1 and CDR2 are KGHSH and LQKENI. This CDR3 contains 13 residues. The germline V and J ends were trimmed by 3 bases and 5 bases, with 10 bases remaining between them. CDR3 region: CASSPDGRTEAFF. CDR3 DNA: TGTGCCAGCTCACCGGACGGGAGGACTGAAGCTTTCTTT.